This passage covers 14 T cell receptor beta chains from one sample sequenced in a study of T-cell reconstitution after alpha-beta-depleted transplantation in children. Preparation of the TCRbeta library was carried out with unique molecular identifiers. TCRdb re-derived calls from the PCR reads in MiXCR, one entry per CDR3 protein. Found here are about half a million distinct CDR3 sequences, approximately 12% of them singletons; the top ten hold around 6%. The specimen comprised PBMCs from the stem cell graft donor, sampled from the stem cell graft. The receptors originated from a human donor who donated a stem cell graft to a child with combined immunodeficiency.

This clonotype turned up a few times. V is TRBV12-3 or TRBV12-4 and J is TRBJ2-7; 13 bases map to TRBD2. V lost 4 bases, J lost 5 bases, and 5 bases stayed unmatched. The CDR3 contains 15 residues. The CDR3 nucleotides read TGTGCCAGCAGTTCACTAGCGGGGGGGCTAAACGAGCAGTACTTC. Translating it yields CASSSLAGGLNEQYF.

The DNA of the CDR3 is TGTGCCAGCAGCAATGAACAGTCCTACGAGCAGTACTTC. Translating it yields CASSNEQSYEQYF. V and J are TRBV7-6 and TRBJ2-7; D remains ambiguous. Trimming left V 5 bases short and J 1 base short, with 9 bases between. CDR1 is SGHVS and CDR2 is FNYEAQ in the germline V gene. The CDR3 runs to 13 residues.

This clonotype has at least ten counts. This chain connects TRBV24-1 to TRBJ1-1, with D possibly being TRBD1 (6 bases). Per germline, CDR1 KGHDR and CDR2 SFDVKD. The germline V and J ends were trimmed by 4 bases and 1 base, with 6 bases remaining between them. CDR3 length: 13 amino acids. The CDR3: CATSEQGNTEAFF. The CDR3 DNA follows: TGTGCCACCAGTGAACAGGGGAACACTGAAGCTTTCTTT.

CDR3 in DNA: TGCGCCAGCAGCTTGGAGGGAATTAACTATGGCTACACCTTC. This sequence encodes CASSLEGINYGYTF. V is TRBV5-1 and J is TRBJ1-2, with unresolved D. Looked up from germline, CDR1 is SGHRS and CDR2 is YFSETQ. This CDR3 is 14 amino acids long. The ends were cut back, 0 bases at V and 1 base at J, with 7 bases in the middle.

This clonotype was found a few times. V gene TRBV20-1 combines with J gene TRBJ2-1, with 8 bases that match TRBD2. The CDR3 extends over 13 amino acids. With V trimmed by 5 bases and J by 10 bases, 10 bases remained unmatched. Germline V gene sequence: CDR1 DFQATT, CDR2 SNEGSKA (reference sequence). This chain's CDR3 is CSAPGGGRKEQFF. The DNA of the CDR3 is TGCAGTGCTCCCGGGGGGGGACGTAAGGAGCAGTTCTTC.

This clonotype has only a few counts. This rearrangement joins TRBV20-1 to TRBJ1-6; D is uncertain. Deletions cut 1 base from V and 11 bases from J, with 6 bases between. There are 11 residues in the CDR3. Germline CDR1 is DFQATT and CDR2 is SNEGSKA (reference sequence). The CDR3: CSARVDAPLHF. CDR3 bases: TGCAGTGCTAGAGTAGACGCACCCCTCCACTTT.

The V gene is TRBV12-3 or TRBV12-4, the J gene TRBJ1-2; D remains unclear. CDR3 length equals 14 residues. V was cut by 7 bases and J by 0 bases, with 12 bases left in between. Written as DNA, the CDR3 is TGTGCCAGCACCAAGGACCCAGCTAACTATGGCTACACCTTC. The encoded protein is CASTKDPANYGYTF.

This clonotype was detected ten times or more. The chain carries TRBV5-1 and TRBJ2-1; TRBD2 matches at 8 bases. This CDR3 region has 16 residues. V lost 4 bases, J lost 7 bases, and 13 bases stayed unmatched. Per germline, CDR1 SGHRS and CDR2 YFSETQ. The CDR3 loop reads CASSLQGAGGWNEQFF. DNA of the CDR3: TGCGCCAGCAGCCTCCAAGGGGCGGGAGGTTGGAATGAGCAGTTCTTC.

The chain has TRBV7-8 and TRBJ2-3; possibly TRBD2 for D (6 bases). CDR3 size: 20 residues. Germline loops: CDR1 SGHVS, CDR2 FQNEAQ. Trimming left V 6 bases short and J 0 bases short, with 28 bases between. The CDR3 DNA follows: TGTGCCAGCAGGCCTGGGGCGATGGGACTTATACTCACTAGCACAGATACGCAGTATTTT. This translates into CASRPGAMGLILTSTDTQYF.

This clonotype was recorded a few times. The rearrangement joins TRBV7-6 to TRBJ2-1; TRBD1 aligns across 9 bases. The J segment lost 8 bases and the V segment lost 5 bases, leaving 4 bases of the junction unmatched. CDR1 is SGHVS and CDR2 is FNYEAQ in the germline V gene. CDR3 length: 13 amino acids. CDR3 region: CASSMRQGDEQFF. The CDR3 bases are TGTGCCAGCAGCATGAGACAGGGGGATGAGCAGTTCTTC.

This clonotype was found many times. This chain uses TRBV12-3 or TRBV12-4 with TRBJ1-2, with 7 bases lining up with TRBD1. The CDR3 sequence is 14 residues long. The trim removed 1 base at V and 2 bases at J, leaving 1 base unmatched. The CDR3 bases are TGTGCCAGCAGTTTAGAGGACAGGAACTATGGCTACACCTTC. Residues: CASSLEDRNYGYTF.

The chain combines TRBV11-2 with TRBJ2-7; 10 bases are shared with TRBD2. After removal of 1 base from V and 0 bases from J, the junction contained 6 bases not matched to a gene. Germline CDR1 reads SGHAT; CDR2 reads FQNNGV. This CDR3 has 17 amino acids. CDR3 residues: CASSLVAGGLSSYEQYF. The CDR3 DNA sequence: TGTGCCAGCAGCTTAGTAGCGGGAGGCCTCAGCTCCTACGAGCAGTACTTC. Full variable domain (rest looked up from reference TRBV11-2 and TRBJ2-7): EAGVAQSPRYKIIEKRQSVAFWCNPISGHATLYWYQQILGQGPKLLIQFQNNGVVDDSQLPKDRFSAERLKGVDSTLKIQPAKLEDSAVYLCASSLVAGGLSSYEQYFGPGTRLTVT.

This clonotype was counted ten times or more. The V gene is TRBV7-8, the J gene TRBJ2-1, with 8 bases fitting TRBD2. The V gene end was trimmed by 2 bases and the J gene end by 3 bases; junction bases not matched to a gene: 6. Germline lookup yields CDR1 SGHVS and CDR2 FQNEAQ. The CDR3 runs 16 residues. DNA for the CDR3: TGTGCCAGCAGCTTAATAGTTGCGGGAGGCTACAATGAGCAGTTCTTC. This sequence encodes CASSLIVAGGYNEQFF.

This clonotype was observed a single time. Given the absence of the conserved phenylalanine or tryptophan at the CDR3 end, a read error is likely. The chain carries TRBV7-9 and TRBJ2-7, with a tentative D call TRBD1 (6 bases). The CDR3 has 15 residues. Germline CDR1 SEHNR, CDR2 FQNEAQ (reference sequence). Between the trimmed V and J ends, which lost 8 bases and 5 bases, there was a span of 22 bases. For the CDR3, the DNA is TGTGCCAGCCACCCCCTGGGGGCTAGTGGAAACGAGCAGTACTCC. It encodes CASHPLGASGNEQYS.